The 23 T cell receptor beta chains listed next were all sequenced from one sample in a study of T cells expressing NK-cell markers. TCRdb reprocessed the 5' RACE reads, with one entry per CDR3 protein and no DNA. The sample table includes roughly 350,000 distinct CDR3 sequences. The source material was blood T cells: a sorted CD56 or NKG2C T cell subset, CD4+ or CD8+ T cells, or bulk PBMC T cells (not recorded which). These receptors were collected from a man aged 18-75 years in good health.

The chain has TRBV28 and TRBJ2-7; TCRdb's D gene call, TRBD1, goes unchecked for lack of DNA. The CDR3 runs 16 residues. Germline V gene data show CDR1 as MDHEN and CDR2 as SYDVKM. Here the CDR3 reads CASSSPGQGGTYEQYF. Based on the CDR3 plus reference TRBV28 and TRBJ2-7, the full variable domain is DVKVTQSSRYLVKRTGEKVFLECVQDMDHENMFWYRQDPGLGLRLIYFSYDVKMKEKGDIPEGYSVSREKKERFSLILESASTNQTSMYLCASSSPGQGGTYEQYFGPGTRLTVT.

This rearrangement joins TRBV5-4 to TRBJ2-3; the TRBD2 assignment by TCRdb is unverifiable without DNA. Germline-derived CDR1 and CDR2 are SGHNT and YYREEE (reference sequence). The CDR3 sequence is 15 residues long. CDR3 sequence reads: CASSPTAGVGDTQYF.

The chain links TRBV7-6 to TRBJ2-1; TCRdb picks TRBD1, but there is no DNA to check that call. This CDR3 spans 15 amino acids. Germline V gene data show CDR1 as SGHVS and CDR2 as FNYEAQ. CDR3 amino acids: CASSPSWDAYNEQFF.

The chain is built from TRBV18 and TRBJ2-2; the TCRdb D gene call, TRBD1, has no DNA to confirm it. This CDR3 spans 16 amino acids. Germline lookup yields CDR1 KGHSH and CDR2 LQKENI. CDR3 region: CASSPTGPPNTGELFF.

V gene TRBV20-1 combines with J gene TRBJ1-4; TCRdb designates TRBD1, a call that cannot be tested without DNA. Germline V gene sequence: CDR1 DFQATT, CDR2 SNEGSKA (reference sequence). This CDR3 is 14 amino acids long. CDR3 protein: CSAGEAPLEEKLFF.

This rearrangement joins TRBV7-9 to TRBJ2-7; with no DNA, the TCRdb D assignment of TRBD1 cannot be verified. CDR1 and CDR2 (germline): SEHNR, FQNEAQ (reference sequence). The CDR3 is 16 amino acids. The chain's CDR3 is CASSSPRGQGSREQYF.

The V gene is TRBV7-9, the J gene TRBJ1-3. The CDR3 is 15 amino acids. From germline, CDR1 is SEHNR and CDR2 FQNEAQ (reference sequence). The CDR3 spells CASSLGLADGNTIYF.

The chain joins TRBV7-8 to TRBJ1-1. The CDR3 is 14 residues long. The germline V gene encodes CDR1 SGHVS and CDR2 FQNEAQ. CDR3: CASSRLGDRTEAFF.

The V call is TRBV27, the J call TRBJ2-7; with no DNA, the TCRdb D assignment of TRBD1 cannot be verified. The length of the CDR3 is 14 residues. Germline V lookup: CDR1 MNHEY, CDR2 SMNVEV (reference sequence). This CDR3 is CASSPGEMVSEQYF.

The V gene is TRBV12-5, the J gene TRBJ2-1; TCRdb calls TRBD2, which cannot be checked without DNA. CDR1 is LGHNT, CDR2 FRNRAP, per germline. The CDR3 spans 19 residues. CDR3: CASGLTPKNRAQPYNEQFF.

The chain combines TRBV5-6 with TRBJ2-5; TCRdb reports TRBD1, a call that lacks DNA to check it against. Germline CDR1 reads SGHDT; CDR2 reads YYEEEE. The CDR3 is 15 amino acids. The CDR3 sequence: CASSLRGTGFGTQYF. Full variable domain (remainder filled in from reference TRBV5-6 and TRBJ2-5): DAGVTQSPTHLIKTRGQQVTLRCSPKSGHDTVSWYQQALGQGPQFIFQYYEEEERQRGNFPDRFSGHQFPNYSSELNVNALLLGDSALYLCASSLRGTGFGTQYFGPGTRLLVL.

The rearrangement uses TRBV3-1 and TRBJ2-1. Germline V gene sequence: CDR1 LGHDT, CDR2 YNNKEL (reference sequence). The CDR3 runs 16 residues. The CDR3 sequence is CASSPLWGTSYNEQFF.

The CDR3 region is CASSQGRTDTQYF. The chain uses TRBV5-1 and TRBJ2-3. CDR3 length: 13 residues. The germline V gene encodes CDR1 SGHRS and CDR2 YFSETQ. Full variable domain (missing parts from reference TRBV5-1 and TRBJ2-3): KAGVTQTPRYLIKTRGQQVTLSCSPISGHRSVSWYQQTPGQGLQFLFEYFSETQRNKGNFPGRFSGRQFSNSRSEMNVSTLELGDSALYLCASSQGRTDTQYFGPGTRLTVL.

The rearrangement uses TRBV11-1 and TRBJ2-6; TCRdb designates TRBD1, a call that cannot be tested without DNA. This CDR3 has 20 amino acids. From germline, CDR1 is SGHAT and CDR2 FQDESV (reference sequence). CDR3 amino acids: CASSKIPSGQLGSGANVLTF.

The chain uses TRBV6-1 and TRBJ2-1; TCRdb gives TRBD2 as the D gene, but with no DNA this cannot be confirmed. This CDR3 region has 15 residues. Germline assignment: CDR1 MNHNS and CDR2 SASEGT. CDR3 protein: CASRRGGTNYNEQFF.

The rearrangement joins TRBV20-1 to TRBJ1-1. The CDR3 spans 16 residues. The germline V gene encodes CDR1 DFQATT and CDR2 SNEGSKA (reference sequence). The CDR3 loop reads CSARGGIGAVGPEAFF.

The gene calls are TRBV12-3 or TRBV12-4 and TRBJ2-5; the D call from TCRdb, TRBD1, cannot be confirmed without DNA. This CDR3 has 14 residues. The CDR3 is CASRLAGGLETQYF.

The chain links TRBV30 to TRBJ2-1; no DNA is available, so the TRBD2 call from TCRdb remains unchecked. From germline, CDR1 is GTSNPN and CDR2 SVGIG (reference sequence). The CDR3 is made up of 14 amino acids. CDR3 loop: CAWSPRLAVNEQFF.

This rearrangement joins TRBV7-2 to TRBJ2-1; no DNA is available, so the TRBD1 call from TCRdb remains unchecked. The CDR3 sequence is 15 residues long. Germline V gene sequence: CDR1 SGHTA, CDR2 FQGNSA. The chain's CDR3 is CASSFYRMTGNEQFF.

The rearrangement joins TRBV6-2 or TRBV6-3 to TRBJ1-2; TCRdb outputs TRBD1, but without DNA this stays unchecked. CDR1 is MNHEY, CDR2 SVGEGT, per germline. The length of the CDR3 is 12 residues. The CDR3 region is CASSYRGDGYTF.

J is TRBJ1-5 and V is TRBV19. The CDR3 runs 13 residues. Germline loops: CDR1 LNHDA, CDR2 SQIVND (reference sequence). The CDR3 reads CATYGRDDQPQHF.

V gene TRBV27 combines with J gene TRBJ2-7; TCRdb calls TRBD1, which cannot be checked without DNA. Germline V gene sequence: CDR1 MNHEY, CDR2 SMNVEV (reference sequence). The CDR3 length is 15 residues. The CDR3 protein is CASSLLGTGSYEQYF.

The rearrangement uses TRBV4-2 and TRBJ2-5; without DNA, the TCRdb call of TRBD1 cannot be checked. Germline-derived CDR1 and CDR2 are LGHNA and YNFKEQ. The CDR3 runs 19 residues. CDR3 region: CASSQEEGHGTDKQETQYF.